The clone carrying this T cell receptor (beta chain) has only a few counts. What it binds is unknown. This sample is drawn from a study of radiotherapy plus CTLA-4 blockade in lung cancer. About the study: Of all patients, around 19% responded objectively and 30% to 35% showed disease control. Broader study findings: Expansion in blood of tumor-derived TCR clones was seen after radiotherapy plus ipilimumab. Together with interferon-beta, which increased in serum after radiation, early dynamic changes in blood T cell clones were reportedly the best predictors of response.

TCRdb's table, derived via immunoSEQ multiplex PCR, lists solely in-frame clones and lacks some. This table holds 75,000 to 100,000 clones, 75% to 90% found once. Deletions cut 5 bases from V and 6 bases from J, with 10 bases between. This CDR3 region has 12 residues. Germline assignment: CDR1 SEHNR and CDR2 FQNEAQ (reference sequence). The J gene is TRBJ1-1, the V gene TRBV7-9; weak D call: TRBD1 (6 bases). The clonotype was recovered from a human donor with non-small cell lung cancer who had a partial response to radiotherapy plus ipilimumab. The specimen was peripheral blood, collected from a patient treated with radiotherapy plus ipilimumab. DNA of the CDR3: TGTGCCAGCAGCAATGGACAGCCTGAAGCTTTCTTT. It specifies CASSNGQPEAFF.